This TCR beta chain appears in the sequencing data of a study of T-cell memory formation after mild COVID-19. About the study: TCR clusters showed largely donor specificity. Study-level findings and limits: Clones that contracted from day 15 to 85 had balanced CD4/CD8; later expanders were CD4+ biased. Some clones that responded were present in memory (sampled pre-infection), which suggests cross-reactive memory joined.

TCRdb itself ran the 5' RACE reads through MiXCR, one entry per CDR3 protein. The table has 350,000 to 450,000 distinct CDR3 sequences, roughly 20% seen once. V was trimmed by 3 bases and J by 3 bases, leaving 12 bases between them. This CDR3 contains 15 residues. Worth noting for this clonotype: Its antigen is as yet unknown.

This TCR derives from an adult woman who had mild COVID-19 (a few samples of this study predate the infection). Cell type and time point are not known. The V and J genes are TRBV12-3 or TRBV12-4 and TRBJ1-5, with D possibly TRBD1 on 6 matching bases. Sequencing was carried out using PBMCs or a T cell subset sorted from them (not recorded which). The CDR3 here is CASSFANRDNQPQHF. In nucleotides, the CDR3 is TGTGCCAGCAGTTTTGCGAACAGGGACAATCAGCCCCAGCATTTT.